Listed here is a single TCR beta chain. Its antigen is as yet unknown. The assay was run at survey level. TCRdb's table, derived via immunoSEQ multiplex PCR, lists solely in-frame clones and lacks some. This table holds under 40,000 clones, 80% to 95% found once. The germline CDR1 and CDR2 sequences are LGHNA and YSLEER. CDR3 size: 18 residues. V gave up 0 bases and J gave up 3 bases; unmatched junction bases: 11. The record originates from a study of multiple sclerosis patients with progressive multifocal leukoencephalopathy. Study findings and constraints: Expanded clones at PML onset predated and persisted through natalizumab therapy.

Time point noted: before natalizumab initiation. T0 blood was collected before the first natalizumab infusion. The origin of this receptor is a man aged 30 to 45 with multiple sclerosis. The rearrangement joins TRBV4-3 to TRBJ1-2; TRBD1 matches at 9 bases. Sequencing used PBMCs. CDR3 coding DNA: TGCGCCAGCAGCCAAGATCGGGACAGGGCTACTTTACACTATGGCTACACCTTC. This translates into CASSQDRDRATLHYGYTF.